This T cell receptor (beta chain) was obtained from a study of human T cells and chemical hapten exposure (dated by TCRdb to the early 2020s). A note on the overall study: For sensitization, 2% DPC in acetone was applied to an approximately 2 cm by approximately 2 cm area of upper inner arm skin. Patch testing was done on the upper back using Finn chambers containing 0.01% DPC, and results were scored after 6 days according to International Contact Dermatitis Research Group standards. This study followed changes in the peripheral blood TCR repertoire in vivo during primary and secondary sensitization of alopecia patients to the hapten diphenylcyclopropenone (DPC). Blood samples were taken from patients before sensitization (week 0) and then at 2, 6 and about 24 weeks after DPC sensitization. Blood for TCR sequencing was provided by twenty-nine alopecia patients at one to four time points (pre-sensitization, 2, 6 and 24 weeks). The libraries were sequenced as a pool, and the TCR yield per sample differed mostly because of small variations in library volumes within the pool. Most of the patients in the cohort were female, and the cohort covered alopecia areata with under or over 50% scalp involvement, alopecia totalis and alopecia universalis. Patients additionally received weekly therapeutic DPC doses to the scalp throughout the roughly 25-week study period.

General findings and caveats noted by the study authors: Repeated subsampling changed both the strength of the expansion versus patch-test correlation and the threshold at which the correlation became significant. The number of PT1 expanded TCRs positively correlated with patch test score, significant at thresholds 8, 16 and 32 but not 4. Significantly more large CDR3 similarity clusters were formed by expanded TCRs than by pre-sensitization or healthy control sets, consistent with antigen-driven responses. DPC sensitization did not change the number of TCRs with a frequency above 1 in 1000, and there was no evidence of changes in global repertoire structure. Alopecia, a presumed autoimmune disease, was present in all patients, so the immune response of the patients might differ from that of healthy individuals.

The meaning of the sample's time point label: patch test 1, 2 weeks after DPC sensitization. In the paper's terms, the treatment or condition label means: therapeutic diphenylcyclopropenone sensitization with weekly scalp DPC. Blood at each patch-test visit was drawn before the patch test was applied. Eligible patients were aged 18 to 70, diagnosed with alopecia, deemed suitable for DPC therapy, and excluded if pregnant. Total RNA was extracted from unfractionated whole blood collected in Tempus Blood RNA tubes. The germline V gene (reference sequence) gives CDR1 as WNHNN and CDR2 as SYGVQD. From the cysteine up to the phenylalanine, the CDR3 has a length of 16 residues. Kept here is only the CDR3 DNA, which spans 48 bases and is read in frame from base 1. The germline V end is reduced by 0 bases and the J end by 5 bases; junction bases left unmatched: 8. The library was generated by RACE. Instrument used: NextSeq 500. During library preparation, unique molecular identifiers were attached to individual cDNA molecules so that TCRs could be counted quantitatively and reproducibly. For every blood RNA sample, sequencing covered both the TCR alpha and TCR beta chains. The authors' analysis ran thus. A median of approximately 100,000 TCRs per sample was observed, with a range of roughly 20,000 to 700,000. The Decombinator software suite was used to annotate the V, J and CDR3 of the TCR reads. To make PS versus PT1 abundance plots, every sample was subsampled to the same number of TCRs (28,000). Expanded TCRs were defined as absent before sensitization and observed at least eight times at the 2-week time point. TCRdb reprocessing: public reads trimmed at Q25 with fastp, clones called with MiXCR, in-frame beta chains kept. Merged by CDR3 protein, the rows form single entries marked with the most common genes and DNA. The authors' filters were not applied to this entry. The sample table records roughly 120,000 distinct CDR3 sequences; approximately 13% of these occur just once. The leading ten clones occupy less than 0.95% of the sample.

This clonotype was observed a handful of times. What this receptor recognizes is not known. The input lacks base qualities; no much larger clone sits a single base away. The clonotype originates from a man younger than 35 with alopecia areata. Some clones in this sample may be carry-over from other donors' samples. The sequenced sample was whole blood, obtained in connection with sensitization to the hapten diphenylcyclopropenone (DPC). This receptor chain uses TRBV10-1 and TRBJ2-5, and TRBD1 aligns with 8 junction nucleotides. CDR3 protein: CASSESATGARETQYF. The nucleotides read TGCGCCAGCAGTGAGTCCGCGACAGGGGCGAGGGAGACCCAGTACTTC.